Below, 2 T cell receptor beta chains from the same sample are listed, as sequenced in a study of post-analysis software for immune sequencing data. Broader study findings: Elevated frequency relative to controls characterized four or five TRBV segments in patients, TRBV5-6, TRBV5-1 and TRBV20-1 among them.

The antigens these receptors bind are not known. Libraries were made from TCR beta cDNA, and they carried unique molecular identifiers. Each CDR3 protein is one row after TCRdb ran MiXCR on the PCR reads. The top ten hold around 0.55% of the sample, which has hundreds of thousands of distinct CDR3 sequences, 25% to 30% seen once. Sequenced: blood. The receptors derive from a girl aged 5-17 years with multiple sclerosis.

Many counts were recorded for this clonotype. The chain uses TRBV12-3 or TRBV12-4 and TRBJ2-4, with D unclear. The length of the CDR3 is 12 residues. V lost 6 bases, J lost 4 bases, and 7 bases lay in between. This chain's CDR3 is CASSRQKNIQYF. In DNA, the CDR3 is TGTGCCAGCAGCCGGCAAAAAAACATTCAGTACTTC.

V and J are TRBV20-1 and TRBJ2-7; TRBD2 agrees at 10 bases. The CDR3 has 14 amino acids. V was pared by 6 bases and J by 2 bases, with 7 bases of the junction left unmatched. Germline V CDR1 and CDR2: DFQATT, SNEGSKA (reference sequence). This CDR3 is CSAHPGLAAYEQYF. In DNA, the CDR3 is TGCAGTGCCCACCCCGGACTAGCGGCCTACGAGCAGTACTTC.